This is a list of T cell receptor beta chains from one sample in a study of blood T cell repertoires in COVID-19. TCRdb's copy holds only in-frame clones and misses some; the assay was immunoSEQ multiplex PCR. This repertoire shows 200,000 to 250,000 clones, roughly 84% found once; its top ten account for around 6.5%. The sample taken for sequencing was PBMCs or T cells enriched from blood (not recorded which). These receptor sequences come from a woman aged 40 to 50 who had recovered from COVID-19. Each CDR3 is given with its conserved first and last residue. A D gene is named only where the DNA matches it firmly. Expanded clones get a size class; other rows say once, few or many, or leave the size out.

>15|TRBJ1-6|.|TRBV7-8|TRBD1
CASSLRDRDVSPLHF
TGTGCCAGCAGCTTAAGGGACAGAGATGTTTCACCCCTCCACTTT
>15|TRBJ1-3|.|TRBV30|TRBD1
CAWSDLRQGTNTIYF
TGTGCCTGGAGTGACCTCCGACAGGGGACAAACACCATATATTTT
>13|TRBJ1-2|.|TRBV12-3/TRBV12-4|.
CASSSEKSYGYTF
TGTGCCAGCAGTTCGGAGAAGAGCTATGGCTACACCTTC
>13|TRBJ1-1|.|TRBV9|.
CASSGGVNTEAFF
TGTGCCAGCAGCGGGGGAGTGAACACTGAAGCTTTCTTT
>13|TRBJ2-3|.|TRBV9|.
CASSVLAADTQYF
TGTGCCAGCAGCGTGCTAGCAGCAGATACGCAGTATTTT
>15|TRBJ2-7|.|TRBV6-1|.
CASSEALRRENEQYF
TGTGCCAGCAGTGAAGCGCTTCGGAGGGAAAACGAGCAGTACTTC
>17|TRBJ1-3|.|TRBV4-1|.
CASSQDPGRDSGNTIYF
TGCGCCAGCAGCCAAGATCCTGGACGGGACTCTGGAAACACCATATATTTT
>13|TRBJ2-5|.|TRBV15|.
CATGTDEQETQYF
TGTGCCACCGGGACTGACGAACAAGAGACCCAGTACTTC
>16|TRBJ2-1|.|TRBV3-1/TRBV3-2|TRBD2
CASSQVYLAGVNEQFF
TGTGCCAGCAGCCAAGTCTACCTAGCGGGAGTTAATGAGCAGTTCTTC
>13|TRBJ2-3|.|TRBV30|.
CAWSVSPLDTQYF
TGTGCCTGGAGTGTATCTCCTCTCGATACGCAGTATTTT
>15|TRBJ1-2|.|TRBV6-4|.
CASSDSADSSYGYTF
TGTGCCAGCAGTGACTCGGCCGACAGCTCTTATGGCTACACCTTC
>13|TRBJ1-1|.|TRBV27|.
CASSLNRNTEAFF
TGTGCCAGCAGTTTAAACAGGAACACTGAAGCTTTCTTT
>15|TRBJ1-4|.|TRBV10-3|.
CAISDGVQRNEKLFF
TGTGCCATCAGTGACGGGGTCCAGAGGAATGAAAAACTGTTTTTT
>15|TRBJ2-1|.|TRBV9|TRBD2
CASSVVAGGHNEQFF
TGTGCCAGCAGCGTAGTAGCGGGAGGTCACAATGAGCAGTTCTTC
>13|TRBJ1-2|.|TRBV28|.
CASTPRDIYGYTF
TGTGCCAGCACCCCTAGGGACATCTATGGCTACACCTTC
>11|TRBJ1-2|many|TRBV6-2/TRBV6-3|TRBD1
CASSTGDGYTF
TGTGCCAGCAGTACAGGGGATGGCTACACCTTC
>15|TRBJ2-6|.|TRBV28|.
CASSPERVGANVLTF
TGTGCCAGCAGTCCAGAGCGGGTTGGGGCCAACGTCCTGACTTTC